This T cell receptor beta chain was identified in a study of T-cell reconstitution after alpha-beta-depleted transplantation in children. Study-wide points: Several hundred expanded graft clones reportedly were the source of alpha-beta T cells about two months after transplant.

A note on this clonotype: Its antigen remains unidentified.

Preparation of the TCRbeta library used unique molecular identifiers. Using its own MiXCR run on the PCR reads, TCRdb lists one record per CDR3 protein. There are 550,000 to 600,000 distinct CDR3 sequences in the sample; approximately 22% occur only once, and approximately 14% lies in the top ten. After removal of 7 bases from V and 4 bases from J, the junction contained 5 bases not matched to a gene. CDR3 size: 13 residues. V and J are TRBV12-3 or TRBV12-4 and TRBJ2-5, with 8 nucleotides matching TRBD2. The clonotype was recovered from a boy younger than two who had a stem cell transplant for acute myeloid leukemia, so the T cells may come from the graft donor. The sample here was PBMCs, mostly from graft donor cells, taken 360 days after TCRalphabeta/CD19-depleted stem cell transplant. The CDR3 sequence: CASTGLARETQYF. CDR3 sequence (DNA): TGTGCCAGCACTGGACTAGCCCGAGAGACCCAGTACTTC.